The 2 T cell receptor beta chains presented below share a single source sample, sequenced in a study of the immune and genomic landscape of osteosarcoma. Clones were sequenced by immunoSEQ multiplex PCR, and TCRdb holds only the in-frame ones, with some missing. This table has about 410 clones, about four fifths appearing once. The sample taken for sequencing was metastatic tumor tissue from the lung. The receptors were gathered from a man aged 35-49 years with osteosarcoma.

The J gene is TRBJ2-7, the V gene TRBV30, with 7 bases aligning to TRBD1. V lost 5 bases and J lost 2; bases outside the gene matches: 6. This CDR3 is 13 amino acids long. Germline loops: CDR1 GTSNPN, CDR2 SVGIG (reference sequence). The CDR3 is CAWQAGTAYEQYF. The CDR3 DNA follows: TGTGCCTGGCAAGCCGGGACAGCCTACGAGCAGTACTTC.

The genes are TRBV7-6 and TRBJ2-2; weak D call: TRBD2 (5 bases). CDR1 and CDR2 (germline): SGHVS, FNYEAQ. V lost 1 base and J lost 1, with 7 bases in between. CDR3 length equals 15 residues. The CDR3 sequence: CASSLVGGNTGELFF. The CDR3 DNA sequence: TGTGCCAGCAGCTTAGTTGGAGGGAACACCGGGGAGCTGTTTTTT.